This is a list of T cell receptor beta chains from one sample in a study of T cells in localized non-small cell lung cancer. Clones were read by immunoSEQ multiplex PCR, and TCRdb kept only the in-frame ones, dropping some. The table includes approximately 88,000 clones, under 95% detected once. Sequenced here: PBMCs, sampled before any cancer treatment. The receptors derive from a woman between 40 and 69 years old with stage II squamous cell lung carcinoma. CDR3s include the opening cysteine and the closing phenylalanine or tryptophan. A D gene is named only where the DNA matches it firmly.

J: TRBJ2-4; V: TRBV19; D: NA; CDR3: CASSIDGSGWNIQYF
J: TRBJ2-3; V: TRBV30; D: NA; CDR3: CACNVADHPDTQYF
J: TRBJ1-5; V: TRBV6-1; D: TRBD1; CDR3: CASIFDRGGGQPQHF
J: TRBJ2-7; V: TRBV29-1; D: NA; CDR3: CSVEDVGYEQYF
J: TRBJ1-1; V: TRBV6-6; D: NA; CDR3: CASIPPGGNTEAFF
J: TRBJ1-5; V: TRBV15; D: NA; CDR3: CATSRDLRQNQPQHF
J: TRBJ1-2; V: TRBV29-1; D: NA; CDR3: CSVEQGHRRTF
J: TRBJ1-2; V: TRBV10-1; D: NA; CDR3: CASSESLNYGYTF
J: TRBJ1-2; V: TRBV6-5; D: NA; CDR3: CASRRGANYGYTF
J: TRBJ2-5; V: TRBV15; D: NA; CDR3: CATSGGTSPGGTQYF
J: TRBJ2-4; V: TRBV19; D: TRBD2; CDR3: CASTPGGGFQNIQYF
J: TRBJ2-2; V: TRBV6-1; D: NA; CDR3: CASTPGLLNTGELFF
J: TRBJ1-1; V: TRBV2; D: NA; CDR3: CASSEGARTEAFF
J: TRBJ2-5; V: TRBV5-1; D: NA; CDR3: CASSGARGAETQYF
J: TRBJ1-1; V: TRBV9; D: TRBD1; CDR3: CAGGQGSNTEAFF
J: TRBJ2-1; V: TRBV13; D: NA; CDR3: CASSLVKDSSEQFF
J: TRBJ1-2; V: TRBV14; D: TRBD1; CDR3: CASSQLQGVRANYGYTF
J: TRBJ1-4; V: TRBV7-2; D: NA; CDR3: CASSSSTFKLFF
J: TRBJ1-4; V: TRBV7-9; D: NA; CDR3: CASSLGNNEKLFF
J: TRBJ1-3; V: TRBV5-1; D: TRBD1; CDR3: CASSNLVPGQDSGNTIYF
J: TRBJ1-1; V: TRBV6-1; D: NA; CDR3: CASSPPGLGGTEAFF
J: TRBJ2-7; V: TRBV11-3; D: NA; CDR3: CASSRHVGEQYF
J: TRBJ2-5; V: TRBV5-4; D: NA; CDR3: CASSLTGSGETQYF
J: TRBJ1-5; V: TRBV19; D: NA; CDR3: CASTQASGTFNQPQHF
J: TRBJ1-2; V: TRBV14; D: TRBD1; CDR3: CASSLSWTGVYYGYTF
J: TRBJ2-3; V: TRBV19; D: NA; CDR3: CASSIVRGGQDTQYF
J: TRBJ2-7; V: TRBV7-2; D: NA; CDR3: CASRLTGKAAEQYF
J: TRBJ1-6; V: TRBV4-1; D: NA; CDR3: CASSQTIYNSPLHF
J: TRBJ1-5; V: TRBV6-6; D: NA; CDR3: CASSRDGSFQPQHF
J: TRBJ1-5; V: TRBV27; D: NA; CDR3: CASSPLGGSGQPQHF
J: TRBJ1-1; V: TRBV19; D: TRBD1; CDR3: CASSILASGGVTEAFF
J: TRBJ1-1; V: TRBV4-2; D: NA; CDR3: CASSQGIEAFF
J: TRBJ1-2; V: TRBV4-1; D: NA; CDR3: CASSLDSRGYGYTF
J: TRBJ1-6; V: TRBV28; D: NA; CDR3: CASSLNGWGNSPLHF
J: TRBJ1-2; V: TRBV6-6; D: TRBD1; CDR3: CASGGQGFYGGYTF
J: TRBJ1-5; V: TRBV27; D: NA; CDR3: CASSTGIWNQPQHF
J: TRBJ1-5; V: TRBV6-4; D: NA; CDR3: CASSVSGGNQPQHF
J: TRBJ1-5; V: TRBV28; D: TRBD1; CDR3: CASSGTGSSQPQHF
J: TRBJ1-1; V: TRBV19; D: NA; CDR3: CASSIKAGTEAFF
J: TRBJ2-6; V: TRBV28; D: NA; CDR3: CASSLYQSGGANVLTF
J: TRBJ1-2; V: TRBV7-2; D: TRBD1; CDR3: CASSPSGDRATYGYTF
J: TRBJ1-6; V: TRBV4-1; D: NA; CDR3: CASSPTVGFGVSPLHF
J: TRBJ2-7; V: TRBV5-5; D: NA; CDR3: CASTGHPRDGGQYF
J: TRBJ1-1; V: TRBV27; D: NA; CDR3: CASTPGGPRSEAFF
J: TRBJ1-5; V: TRBV19; D: NA; CDR3: CASREGASNQPQHF
J: TRBJ1-2; V: TRBV20-1; D: NA; CDR3: CSARQHYGYTF
J: TRBJ1-5; V: TRBV5-5; D: NA; CDR3: CASSSGIVQPQHF
J: TRBJ1-5; V: TRBV27; D: NA; CDR3: CASSLSGGQPQHF
J: TRBJ1-2; V: TRBV25-1; D: NA; CDR3: CASSEWGLNYGYTF